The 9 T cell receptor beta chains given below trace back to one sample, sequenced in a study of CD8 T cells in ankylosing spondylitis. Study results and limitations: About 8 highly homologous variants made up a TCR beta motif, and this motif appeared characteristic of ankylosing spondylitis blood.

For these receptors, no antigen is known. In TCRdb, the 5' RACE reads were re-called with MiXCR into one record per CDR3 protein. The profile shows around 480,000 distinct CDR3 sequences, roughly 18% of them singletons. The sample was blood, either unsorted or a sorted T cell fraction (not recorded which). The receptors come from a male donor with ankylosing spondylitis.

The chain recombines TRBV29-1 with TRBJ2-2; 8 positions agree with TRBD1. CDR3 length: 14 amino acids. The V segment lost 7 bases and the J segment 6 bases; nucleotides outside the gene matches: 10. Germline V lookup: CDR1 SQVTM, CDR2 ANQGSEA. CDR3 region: CSATTGAVAGELFF. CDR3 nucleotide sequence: TGCAGCGCAACGACAGGGGCGGTCGCCGGGGAGCTGTTTTTT.

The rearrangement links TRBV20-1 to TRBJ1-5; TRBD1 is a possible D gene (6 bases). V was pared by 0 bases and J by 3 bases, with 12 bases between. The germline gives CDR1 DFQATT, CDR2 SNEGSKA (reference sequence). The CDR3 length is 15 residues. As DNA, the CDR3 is TGCAGTGCTAGAGATCGGGGGCAGGACAATCAGCCCCAGCATTTT. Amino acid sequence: CSARDRGQDNQPQHF.

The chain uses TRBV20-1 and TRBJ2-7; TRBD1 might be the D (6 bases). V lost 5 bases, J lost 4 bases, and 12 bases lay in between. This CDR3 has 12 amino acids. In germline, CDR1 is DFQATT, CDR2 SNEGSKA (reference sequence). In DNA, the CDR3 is TGCAGTGCTCAGTTGGGGGCGTACGAGCAGTACTTC. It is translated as CSAQLGAYEQYF.

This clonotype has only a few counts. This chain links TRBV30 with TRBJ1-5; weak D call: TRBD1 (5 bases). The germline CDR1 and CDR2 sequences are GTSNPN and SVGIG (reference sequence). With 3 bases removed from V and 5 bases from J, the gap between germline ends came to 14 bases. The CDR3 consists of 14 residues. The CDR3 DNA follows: TGTGCCTGGAGCGATACGGGACTTTATCAGCCCCAGCATTTT. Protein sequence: CAWSDTGLYQPQHF.

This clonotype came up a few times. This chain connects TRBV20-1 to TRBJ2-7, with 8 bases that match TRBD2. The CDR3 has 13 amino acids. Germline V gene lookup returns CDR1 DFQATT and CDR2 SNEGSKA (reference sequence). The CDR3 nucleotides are TGCAGCGGCCTGAATAGCGGGACTGGCGAGCAGTACTTC. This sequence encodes CSGLNSGTGEQYF.

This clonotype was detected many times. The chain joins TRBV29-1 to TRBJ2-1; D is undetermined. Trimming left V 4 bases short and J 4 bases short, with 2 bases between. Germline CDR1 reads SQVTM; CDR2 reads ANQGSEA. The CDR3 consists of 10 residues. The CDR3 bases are TGCAGCGTTGGGTACAATGAGCAGTTCTTC. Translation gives CSVGYNEQFF.

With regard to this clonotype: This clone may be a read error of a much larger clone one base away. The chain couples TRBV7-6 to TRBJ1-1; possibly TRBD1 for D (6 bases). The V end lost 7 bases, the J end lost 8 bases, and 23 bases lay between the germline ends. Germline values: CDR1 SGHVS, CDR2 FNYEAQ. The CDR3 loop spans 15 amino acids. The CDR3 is CASIPIPATGYEAFF. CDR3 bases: TGTGCCAGCATCCCAATCCCAGCTACAGGGTACGAAGCTTTCTTT.

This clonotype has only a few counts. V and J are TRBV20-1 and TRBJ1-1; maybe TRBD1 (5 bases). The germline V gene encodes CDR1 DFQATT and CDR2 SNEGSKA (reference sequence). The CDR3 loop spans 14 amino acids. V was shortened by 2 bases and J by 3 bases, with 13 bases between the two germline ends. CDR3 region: CSARRWGADTEAFF. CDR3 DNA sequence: TGCAGTGCTAGAAGGTGGGGCGCGGACACTGAAGCTTTCTTT.

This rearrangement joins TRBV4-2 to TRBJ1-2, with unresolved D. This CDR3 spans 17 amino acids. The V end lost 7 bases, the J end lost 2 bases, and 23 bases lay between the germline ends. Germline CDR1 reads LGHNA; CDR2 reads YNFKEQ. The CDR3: CASTPVDRASSNYGYTF. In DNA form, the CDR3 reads TGTGCCAGCACCCCAGTTGACCGGGCCTCCTCCAACTATGGCTACACCTTC.